This record concerns one TCR beta chain sequence. The data originate from a study of T cells in Graves' hyperthyroidism and ophthalmopathy. Amplified TCR beta CDR3 regions derived from RNA transcripts. Primed by the HTBI set, a first-round RT-PCR was run on the TCR CDR3. Via MiXCR, TCRdb re-called the multiplex PCR reads, giving one row per CDR3 protein. Among 490,000 or so distinct CDR3 sequences listed, roughly 16% were seen once. The V and J ends lost 4 bases and 5 bases, in that order; junction bases with no gene match: 10. From germline, CDR1 is ENHRY and CDR2 SYGVKD. The length of the CDR3 is 16 residues.

The specimen sequenced was blood. This chain joins TRBV10-3 and TRBJ1-1, with 10 nucleotides matching TRBD1. This sequence originates from a woman aged 30 to 39 with Graves' ophthalmopathy. CDR3 amino acids: CAISVAKTGGSTEAFF. The CDR3, as DNA: TGTGCCATCAGTGTAGCCAAGACAGGGGGCTCGACTGAAGCTTTCTTT.